Presented here are 14 T cell receptor beta chains from one specimen sequenced in a study of blood T cell repertoires in COVID-19. Measured with immunoSEQ multiplex PCR; TCRdb has only the in-frame clones, and not every one. The table records 150,000 to 200,000 clones, roughly 85% of them present only once. Sequencing was performed on peripheral blood. The source is a human donor with acute or convalescent COVID-19. The donor label of this sample is uncertain.

This chain connects TRBV25-1 to TRBJ1-1; the D gene is possibly TRBD1 (5 bases). The V gene's germline CDR1 is MGHDK and CDR2 SYGVNS. The CDR3 spans 15 residues. Trimming removed 5 bases at V and 0 bases at J, with 13 bases between. CDR3: CASSSPQDMNTEAFF. The DNA of the CDR3 is TGTGCCAGCAGTTCCCCCCAGGACATGAACACTGAAGCTTTCTTT.

V gene TRBV11-2 combines with J gene TRBJ1-1; D is possibly TRBD1 (6 bases). This CDR3 region has 12 residues. CDR1 is SGHAT, CDR2 FQNNGV, per germline. V lost 6 bases, J lost 5 bases, and 10 bases lay in between. The CDR3 spells CASSQGGTEAFF. The DNA of the CDR3 is TGTGCCAGCAGTCAAGGGGGTACTGAAGCTTTCTTT. The full variable domain, in which reference TRBV11-2 and TRBJ1-1 provide the parts outside the CDR3, is EAGVAQSPRYKIIEKRQSVAFWCNPISGHATLYWYQQILGQGPKLLIQFQNNGVVDDSQLPKDRFSAERLKGVDSTLKIQPAKLEDSAVYLCASSQGGTEAFFGQGTRLTVV.

Written as DNA, the CDR3 is TGTGCCACCAGTGACCGGACACTGATGGGGGAGACCCAGTACTTC. It codes for CATSDRTLMGETQYF. The rearrangement joins TRBV24-1 to TRBJ2-5; tentative D call: TRBD1 (5 bases). V was cut by 4 bases and J by 5 bases, with 16 bases left in between. Per germline, CDR1 KGHDR and CDR2 SFDVKD. The length of the CDR3 is 15 residues.

This rearrangement joins TRBV5-1 to TRBJ1-1; TRBD1 matches 9 bases. Germline assignment: CDR1 SGHRS and CDR2 YFSETQ. Unmatched junction bases numbered 5, after V lost 4 bases and J lost 1 base. This CDR3 comprises 15 residues. The CDR3 bases are TGCGCCAGCAGCGCACAGGGGGCGAAGAACACTGAAGCTTTCTTT. Its protein product is CASSAQGAKNTEAFF.

This clone was recorded once. V is TRBV2 and J is TRBJ1-5; 10 bases align to TRBD1. Unmatched junction bases numbered 8, after V lost 6 bases and J lost 9 bases. This CDR3 is built from 14 residues. CDR1 is SNHLY and CDR2 is FYNNEI in the germline V gene. The DNA of the CDR3 is TGTGCCAGCAGAGAGGGACAGGGGTTCTGGCCCCAGCATTTT. This gives the protein CASREGQGFWPQHF.

V usage is TRBV7-9 and J usage is TRBJ2-1; D is perhaps TRBD2 (6 bases). The CDR3 has 18 residues. V gave up 5 bases and J gave up 2 bases, with 22 bases separating them. CDR1 and CDR2 from the germline V gene are SEHNR and FQNEAQ (reference sequence). CDR3 loop: CASSPGGTFRTTYNEQFF. The CDR3 coding sequence is TGTGCCAGCAGCCCCGGCGGGACCTTCCGAACCACCTACAATGAGCAGTTCTTC.

This clone came up a few times. CDR3 coding DNA: TGTGCCAGCAGCTTAGGACAGGGGATTAACGAGCAGTACTTC. Translating it yields CASSLGQGINEQYF. The chain is built from TRBV7-9 and TRBJ2-7, with TRBD1 identical over 8 bases. The CDR3 runs 14 residues. Germline V CDR1 and CDR2: SEHNR, FQNEAQ (reference sequence). V lost 1 base and J lost 5; bases outside the gene matches: 4.

The chain uses TRBV7-6 and TRBJ2-2, with a possible D match to TRBD1 (5 bases). CDR1 is SGHVS, CDR2 FNYEAQ, per germline. V lost 2 bases and J 6 bases, leaving 13 bases between the germline ends. This CDR3 is built from 15 residues. The CDR3 is CASSLHRTRPGELFF. CDR3 bases: TGTGCCAGCAGCTTACACAGGACCCGTCCCGGGGAGCTGTTTTTT. The entire variable domain, with the rest obtained from reference TRBV7-6 and TRBJ2-2, is as follows: GAGVSQSPRYKVTKRGQDVALRCDPISGHVSLYWYRQALGQGPEFLTYFNYEAQQDKSGLPNDRFSAERPEGSISTLTIQRTEQRDSAMYRCASSLHRTRPGELFFGEGSRLTVL.

This sequence joins TRBV18 and TRBJ1-5; D might be TRBD1 (6 bases). V lost 0 bases and J 7 bases, leaving 13 bases between the germline ends. Germline V gene sequence: CDR1 KGHSH, CDR2 LQKENI. This CDR3 spans 15 amino acids. The CDR3 loop reads CASSPPGGRGQPQHF. The CDR3 DNA follows: TGTGCCAGCTCACCACCAGGCGGCAGGGGCCAGCCCCAGCATTTT.

The chain is built from TRBV18 and TRBJ2-7, with TRBD1 matching 11 bases. With 3 bases clipped from V and 9 bases from J, the junction kept 10 bases outside the gene matches. Germline V gene lookup returns CDR1 KGHSH and CDR2 LQKENI. CDR3 length: 15 residues. CDR3 loop: CASSPPGQGGSAQYF. The CDR3 DNA follows: TGTGCCAGCTCACCTCCGGGACAGGGGGGAAGCGCGCAGTACTTC.

The V call is TRBV5-1, the J call TRBJ1-4, with 9 bases fitting TRBD1. V shed 0 bases, J shed 2 bases, and the junction held 5 bases outside the gene matches. CDR3 size: 17 residues. Germline CDR1 and CDR2: SGHRS and YFSETQ. This CDR3 reads CASSLAPTGGTNEKLFF. The CDR3 nucleotides read TGCGCCAGCAGCTTGGCACCCACAGGGGGCACTAATGAAAAACTGTTTTTT.

A note on this clone: A read error may account for a junction end that differs from germline. The chain uses TRBV11-3 and TRBJ1-2; D not resolved. The CDR3 is made up of 12 amino acids. Germline CDR1 reads SGHNT; CDR2 reads YENEEA. The CDR3, as DNA: TGTGCCAGCAGCTTCCTAACTGAGCCCCGGGACTTC. It translates to CASSFLTEPRDF.

The chain carries TRBV28 and TRBJ1-5; a possible D gene is TRBD1 (6 bases). This CDR3 comprises 14 residues. Trimming shortened V by 6 bases and J by 4 bases, and 13 bases separated the two germline ends. Looked up from germline, CDR1 is MDHEN and CDR2 is SYDVKM. In DNA, the CDR3 is TGTGCCAGCAGCCGTCATACAGGGAATCAGCCCCAGCATTTT. Amino acids: CASSRHTGNQPQHF. The full variable domain, rest sourced from reference TRBV28 and TRBJ1-5, is DVKVTQSSRYLVKRTGEKVFLECVQDMDHENMFWYRQDPGLGLRLIYFSYDVKMKEKGDIPEGYSVSREKKERFSLILESASTNQTSMYLCASSRHTGNQPQHFGDGTRLSIL.

The chain employs TRBV7-3 and TRBJ1-2; TRBD1 matches at 8 bases. CDR3 length: 13 amino acids. CDR1 SGHTA and CDR2 FQGTGA come from the germline V gene. Unmatched junction bases numbered 2, after V lost 0 bases and J lost 8 bases. This chain's CDR3 is CASSLTTGEGYTF. The CDR3 DNA follows: TGTGCCAGCAGCTTAACGACAGGGGAGGGCTACACCTTC.